This T cell receptor beta chain is from a study of CD4 T cells in relation to SARS-CoV-2 and coronaviruses. Study at large: After roughly 9 days of antigen culture, PBMC TCR beta CDR3s were sequenced. Study results and limitations: Roughly 65% of donors had memory CD4+ clonotypes crossrecognizing SARS-CoV-2 and common cold coronavirus spike.

About this clone: Its specificity is not known.

Libraries were prepared by immunoSEQ multiplex PCR; TCRdb keeps only in-frame clonotypes and omits some of them. The sample lists some 21,000 clones; approximately 82% were seen once. Before the COVID-19 pandemic, during about 2010-2018, CD4+ T cells were taken from unexposed donors. After roughly ten days of culture, CD4+ T cells were isolated. As cell numbers allowed, unexposed-donor CD4+ T cells faced SARS-CoV-2 S/N and four cold-coronavirus spikes. In germline, CDR1 is SEHNR, CDR2 FQNEAQ (reference sequence). CDR3 size: 14 residues. V was shortened by 8 bases and J by 0 bases, with 8 bases between the two germline ends.

The rearrangement uses TRBV7-9 and TRBJ2-6, with D hard to call. Sequenced sample: CD4+ T cells from PBMCs, cultured in vitro. The origin of this receptor is a human donor in good health. The CDR3 sequence: CASLKDSGANVLTF. The CDR3 DNA is TGTGCCAGCCTAAAAGACTCTGGGGCCAACGTCCTGACTTTC.